This TCR beta chain originates from a study of Ad26.COV2.S vaccination and SARS-CoV-2 variants. The wider study: Donor participated within the Ad26.COV2.S arm of the COV1001 trial. Notes on the study in general: For non-spike TCRs, breadth in vaccine recipients resembled that in placebo recipients.

This clone was recorded only once. The antigen is undetermined. Method: immunoSEQ multiplex PCR; TCRdb's copy keeps in-frame clones and lacks some. The sample has hundreds of thousands of clones, more than 80% seen once. The CDR3 contains 15 residues. The germline V gene encodes CDR1 SGHTS and CDR2 YDEGEE. V shed 4 bases, J shed 3 bases, and the junction held 7 bases outside the gene matches. Regarding treatment: some 19 received Ad26.COV2.S at low or high dose, single or two shots; roughly five received placebo; per-sample allocation not given. Each sample was drawn 63 days after the first injection (of vaccine or placebo).

The starting material was peripheral blood, obtained in a trial of Ad26.COV2.S vaccine versus placebo. The receptor was derived from a person between 18 and 65 years old who received the Ad26.COV2.S COVID-19 vaccine or a placebo. The chain carries TRBV5-8 and TRBJ1-3, with 7 bases matching TRBD1. The CDR3 coding sequence is TGTGCCAGCAGCGGGGGACAGTTAAGTGGAAACACCATATATTTT. Its translation is CASSGGQLSGNTIYF.